Presented here are 17 T cell receptor beta chains from one specimen sequenced in a study of cytomegalovirus exposure and HLA in healthy donors. It was with 60 Vbeta and 13 Jbeta primers that the PCR ran. Profiled with immunoSEQ multiplex PCR; TCRdb holds only in-frame clones, not every one. Of approximately 200,000 clones in the sample, under 80% were seen once. Sequencing input: PBMCs. Every receptor here comes from a girl aged 2 to 9 in good health and CMV-seronegative.

This clone was detected only a few times. The CDR3 bases are TGTGCCACCAGCAGAGATGAACGGAACTATGGCTACACCTTC. Translation: CATSRDERNYGYTF. The J gene is TRBJ1-2, the V gene TRBV15; the D is unclear. The CDR3 has 14 amino acids. V lost 0 bases and J 2 bases, leaving 7 bases between the germline ends. Germline CDR1 is LNHNV and CDR2 is YYDKDF (reference sequence).

The chain joins TRBV9 to TRBJ2-1, with TRBD1 identical over 7 bases. The junction had 14 bases not matched to a gene; V was cut back by 4 bases and J by 4 bases. In germline, CDR1 is SGDLS, CDR2 YYNGEE. The CDR3 length is 17 residues. The CDR3 DNA is TGTGCCAGCAGCCCTAGAGGGTCGGGGACAGCTTACAATGAGCAGTTCTTC. This encodes CASSPRGSGTAYNEQFF. The whole variable domain, filled in from reference TRBV9 and TRBJ2-1, reads DSGVTQTPKHLITATGQRVTLRCSPRSGDLSVYWYQQSLDQGLQFLIQYYNGEERAKGNILERFSAQQFPDLHSELNLSSLELGDSALYFCASSPRGSGTAYNEQFFGPGTRLTVL.

The V gene is TRBV7-8, the J gene TRBJ2-3, with TRBD2 matching 12 bases. The CDR3 has 19 residues. Trimming at V came to 4 bases and at J to 2 bases, leaving 13 bases not matched to a gene. Germline V lookup: CDR1 SGHVS, CDR2 FQNEAQ. The CDR3 protein is CASSSWTSGDRPFTDTQYF. The CDR3, as DNA: TGTGCCAGCAGCTCCTGGACTAGCGGGGATCGTCCTTTCACAGATACGCAGTATTTT.

This clone occurred a few times. Other DNA sequences within the sample encode an identical CDR3. V usage is TRBV5-4 and J usage is TRBJ2-7; tentative D call: TRBD1 (7 bases). V lost 3 bases and J 1 base, leaving 8 bases between the germline ends. The CDR3 is made up of 13 amino acids. Germline V lookup: CDR1 SGHNT, CDR2 YYREEE (reference sequence). The CDR3 reads CASSSGGSYEQYF. CDR3 coding DNA: TGTGCCAGCAGCTCAGGGGGGTCCTACGAGCAGTACTTC.

The chain employs TRBV15 and TRBJ1-2; TRBD1 agrees at 9 bases. The trim removed 6 bases at V and 5 bases at J, leaving 4 bases unmatched. CDR3 size: 13 residues. Germline V lookup: CDR1 LNHNV, CDR2 YYDKDF (reference sequence). The CDR3 DNA follows: TGTGCCACCAGTCCGGACAGGGGTTATGGCTACACCTTC. This sequence encodes CATSPDRGYGYTF.

This chain joins TRBV9 and TRBJ2-7, with 8 bases that match TRBD1. Germline-derived CDR1 and CDR2 are SGDLS and YYNGEE. The ends lost 3 bases at V and 5 bases at J; junction bases unmatched: 10. The CDR3 contains 15 residues. The CDR3 DNA reads TGTGCCAGCAGCGGGGGGACAGGAGGTTTCAACGAGCAGTACTTC. It encodes CASSGGTGGFNEQYF.

The chain links TRBV7-6 to TRBJ1-2, with D possibly being TRBD1 (5 bases). Germline V gene sequence: CDR1 SGHVS, CDR2 FNYEAQ. This CDR3 spans 13 amino acids. Trimming removed 5 bases from V and 6 bases from J, with 13 bases in between. DNA for the CDR3: TGTGCCAGCAGCCCAGAGTGGGGGGATGGCTACACCTTC. It specifies CASSPEWGDGYTF.

The gene calls are TRBV6-5 and TRBJ1-4; tentatively, D is TRBD1 (6 bases). The V gene lost 2 bases and the J gene lost 8 bases, with 15 bases spanning the gap. This CDR3 comprises 15 residues. The V gene's germline CDR1 is MNHEY and CDR2 SVGAGI. CDR3 sequence reads: CASSYAGRGYEKLFF. DNA for the CDR3: TGTGCCAGCAGTTACGCTGGCAGGGGATACGAAAAACTGTTTTTT.

The rearrangement links TRBV9 to TRBJ2-3, with TRBD2 matching over 12 bases. V trimming: 0 bases; J trimming: 5 bases; junction bases outside the gene matches: 7. The CDR3 extends over 17 amino acids. The germline V gene encodes CDR1 SGDLS and CDR2 YYNGEE. CDR3 amino acids: CASSVGRGLAGRDTQYF. In nucleotides, the CDR3 is TGTGCCAGCAGCGTAGGCCGAGGACTAGCGGGGAGAGATACGCAGTATTTT.

This clone has only one observation. This chain uses TRBV9 with TRBJ2-1; no definite D call. Trimming took 0 bases from V and 0 from J, leaving 7 bases between them. There are 15 residues in the CDR3. In germline, CDR1 is SGDLS, CDR2 YYNGEE. This CDR3 reads CASSVGASSYNEQFF. DNA for the CDR3: TGTGCCAGCAGCGTAGGGGCGAGCTCCTACAATGAGCAGTTCTTC.

This chain uses TRBV6-5 with TRBJ2-7; tentatively, D is TRBD2 (6 bases). The CDR3 totals 14 residues. V dropped 7 bases and J dropped 2 bases, with 15 bases sitting between them. Germline V gives CDR1 MNHEY, CDR2 SVGAGI. The CDR3 DNA sequence: TGTGCCAGCACCCGACTCGGGGGAACCTACGAGCAGTACTTC. It yields the protein CASTRLGGTYEQYF.

The genes are TRBV19 and TRBJ2-7, with D possibly being TRBD1 (6 bases). The CDR3 covers 14 residues. V lost 3 bases and J 3 bases, leaving 12 bases between the germline ends. The V gene's germline CDR1 is LNHDA and CDR2 SQIVND (reference sequence). The CDR3 DNA sequence: TGTGCCAGTAGTATGGTGGGGGCAAACTACGAGCAGTACTTC. Encoded protein: CASSMVGANYEQYF. The complete variable domain, with remaining parts taken from reference TRBV19 and TRBJ2-7, reads DGGITQSPKYLFRKEGQNVTLSCEQNLNHDAMYWYRQDPGQGLRLIYYSQIVNDFQKGDIAEGYSVSREKKESFPLTVTSAQKNPTAFYLCASSMVGANYEQYFGPGTRLTVT.

The CDR3 DNA is TGTGCCTGGAGTCCACCCCCGTTAGCGGTAGATACGCAGTATTTT. The encoded protein is CAWSPPPLAVDTQYF. The V and J genes are TRBV30 and TRBJ2-3, with a tentative D call TRBD2 (6 bases). The CDR3 is 15 amino acids. V was shortened by 2 bases and J by 5 bases, with 17 bases between the two germline ends. CDR1 and CDR2 from the germline V gene are GTSNPN and SVGIG (reference sequence).

This rearrangement joins TRBV9 to TRBJ1-1, with unresolved D. The CDR3 is 13 amino acids. V was trimmed by 0 bases and J by 3 bases, leaving 6 bases between them. Germline CDR1 and CDR2: SGDLS and YYNGEE. The CDR3, as DNA: TGTGCCAGCAGCGTAGTGAGGGACACTGAAGCTTTCTTT. Translation gives CASSVVRDTEAFF.

The V gene is TRBV6-1, the J gene TRBJ1-3; D possibly corresponds to TRBD1 (5 bases). Looked up from germline, CDR1 is MNHNS and CDR2 is SASEGT. The ends were cut back, 6 bases at V and 4 bases at J, with 13 bases in the middle. CDR3 length: 14 residues. The CDR3 DNA is TGTGCCAGCAGCCGCGGGACCGCCGGAAACACCATATATTTT. It codes for CASSRGTAGNTIYF.

This clone was recorded only once. The chain couples TRBV19 to TRBJ2-1, with 11 bases matching TRBD2. The J segment lost 1 base and the V segment lost 8 bases, leaving 4 bases of the junction unmatched. CDR3 length: 15 residues. The germline V gene encodes CDR1 LNHDA and CDR2 SQIVND (reference sequence). CDR3 DNA: TGTGCCAGTTCCCGACTAGCGGGATCCTACAATGAGCAGTTCTTC. Translated: CASSRLAGSYNEQFF.

The chain couples TRBV18 to TRBJ1-2, with a tentative D call TRBD1 (5 bases). Looked up from germline, CDR1 is KGHSH and CDR2 is LQKENI. The CDR3 length is 15 residues. V dropped 6 bases and J dropped 4 bases, with 18 bases sitting between them. DNA for the CDR3: TGTGCCAGCTCCGATTCCCAGGGCCTGGTCTATGGCTACACCTTC. It encodes CASSDSQGLVYGYTF. The full variable domain, in which reference TRBV18 and TRBJ1-2 provide the parts outside the CDR3, is NAGVMQNPRHLVRRRGQEARLRCSPMKGHSHVYWYRQLPEEGLKFMVYLQKENIIDESGMPKERFSAEFPKEGPSILRIQQVVRGDSAAYFCASSDSQGLVYGYTFGSGTRLTVV.